This entry is about one T cell receptor (beta chain). Germline trimming cut 3 bases from V and 4 bases from J; bases unmatched to any gene: 0. Germline V gene data show CDR1 as LNHDA and CDR2 as SQIVND (reference sequence). CDR3 length equals 13 residues. The sample is drawn from a study of blood T cell repertoires in COVID-19. Study overall: Spain, Italy and the United States supplied samples that represented acute and convalescent COVID-19.

In the study's own analysis: Researchers report that nucleated cell counts were estimated from reference gene primer amplification. Data came from immunoSEQ multiplex PCR; TCRdb stores just in-frame clones and leaves some out. D and trimming were read from the DNA, whereas the V and J calls and clone size are those reported in that table. The sample yields about 70,000 clones, around nine tenths seen once. The chain employs TRBV19 and TRBJ1-5; TRBD1 agrees at 7 bases. The TCR comes from a man aged 55 to 70 with acute or convalescent COVID-19. The sample was peripheral blood. Written as DNA, the CDR3 is TGTGCCAGTAGTATGGACAGGAATCAGCCCCAGCATTTT. Residues: CASSMDRNQPQHF.